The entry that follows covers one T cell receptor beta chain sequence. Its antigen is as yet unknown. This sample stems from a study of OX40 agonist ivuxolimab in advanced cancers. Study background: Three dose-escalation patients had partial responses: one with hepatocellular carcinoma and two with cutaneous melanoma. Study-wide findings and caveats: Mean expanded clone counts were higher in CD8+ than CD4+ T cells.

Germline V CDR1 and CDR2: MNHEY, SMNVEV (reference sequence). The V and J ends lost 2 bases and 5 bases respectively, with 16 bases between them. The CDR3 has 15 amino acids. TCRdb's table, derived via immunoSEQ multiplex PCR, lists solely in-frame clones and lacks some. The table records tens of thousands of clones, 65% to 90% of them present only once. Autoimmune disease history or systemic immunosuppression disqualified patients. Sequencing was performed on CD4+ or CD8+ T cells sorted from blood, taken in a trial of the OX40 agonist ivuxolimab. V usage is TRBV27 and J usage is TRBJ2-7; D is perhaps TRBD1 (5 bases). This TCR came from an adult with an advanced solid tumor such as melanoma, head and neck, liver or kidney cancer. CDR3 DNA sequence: TGTGCCAGCAGTTTAGGCCCCCGCAGGGCCCACGAGCAGTACTTC. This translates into CASSLGPRRAHEQYF.